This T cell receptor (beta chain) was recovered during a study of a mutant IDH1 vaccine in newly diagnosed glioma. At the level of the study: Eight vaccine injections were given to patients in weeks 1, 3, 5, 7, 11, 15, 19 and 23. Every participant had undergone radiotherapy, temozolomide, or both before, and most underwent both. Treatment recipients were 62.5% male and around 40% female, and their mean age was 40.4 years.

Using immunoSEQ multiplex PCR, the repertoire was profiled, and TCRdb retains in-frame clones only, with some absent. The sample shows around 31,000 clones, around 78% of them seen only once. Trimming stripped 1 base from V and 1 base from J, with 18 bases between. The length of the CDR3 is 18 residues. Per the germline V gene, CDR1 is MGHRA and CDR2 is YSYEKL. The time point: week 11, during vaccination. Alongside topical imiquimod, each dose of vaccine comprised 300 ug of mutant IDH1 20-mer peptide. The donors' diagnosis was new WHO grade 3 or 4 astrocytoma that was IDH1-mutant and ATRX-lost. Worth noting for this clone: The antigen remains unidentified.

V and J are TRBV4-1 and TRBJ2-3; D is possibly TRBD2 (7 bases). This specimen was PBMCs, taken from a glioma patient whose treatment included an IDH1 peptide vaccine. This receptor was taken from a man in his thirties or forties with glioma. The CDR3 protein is CASSQGASGRGGTDTQYF. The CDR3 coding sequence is TGCGCCAGCAGCCAAGGGGCTAGCGGAAGGGGGGGCACAGATACGCAGTATTTT.